This T cell receptor (beta chain) was retrieved from a study of identifying expanded T cells in peripheral blood. The CDR3 runs to 12 residues. Germline V gene data show CDR1 as MDHEN and CDR2 as SYDVKM. Trimming left V 3 bases short and J 7 bases short, with 9 bases between. TCRdb's copy holds only in-frame clones and misses some; the assay was immunoSEQ multiplex PCR. Of 81,000 or so clones listed, around 83% were seen once; the top ten hold 20%. The receptor's source is a person aged 18 to 75 in good health. Source material: blood. The chain recombines TRBV28 with TRBJ1-1; D may be TRBD1 (5 bases). CDR3 sequence reads: CASSLETVEAFF. As DNA, the CDR3 is TGTGCCAGCAGTTTGGAGACAGTTGAAGCTTTCTTT.